These T cell receptor beta chains were read from a single sample in a study of vaccination effects on CD4 cells after COVID-19. The antigens these receptors bind are not known. Repertoires were generated with immunoSEQ multiplex PCR, while TCRdb's copy carries only in-frame clones and drops some. Of 25,000 to 35,000 clones in the sample, around 75% were seen once. The sequencing here drew on CD4+ T cells from PBMCs cultured with HCoV-229E spike peptides, taken after COVID-19 vaccination. These receptors all come from a human donor who received a COVID-19 vaccine. CDR3s include the opening cysteine and the closing phenylalanine or tryptophan. The order of the fields is CDR3 protein, CDR3 DNA, J gene, clone size, V gene, D gene, CDR3 length. The D gene is left open where the match is weak. Expanded clones get a size class; other rows say once, few or many, or leave the size out.

CDR3: CASSDQGTGLSYEQYF; DNA: TGCGCCAGCAGTGACCAAGGGACAGGGTTATCCTACGAGCAGTACTTC; J: TRBJ2-7; size: -; V: TRBV10-2; D: TRBD1; length: 16
CDR3: CASSELENTEAFF; DNA: TGTGCCAGCAGTGAATTGGAGAACACTGAAGCTTTCTTT; J: TRBJ1-1; size: -; V: TRBV2; D: -; length: 13
CDR3: CASSFTGRDGELFF; DNA: TGTGCCAGCAGTTTTACAGGGAGGGACGGGGAGCTGTTTTTT; J: TRBJ2-2; size: -; V: TRBV27; D: -; length: 14
CDR3: CASSPTNIPSPLHF; DNA: TGTGCCAGCAGCCCAACTAACATCCCTTCACCCCTCCACTTT; J: TRBJ1-6; size: -; V: TRBV5-6; D: -; length: 14
CDR3: CASGLDSWPGTGELFF; DNA: TGTGCTAGTGGTTTGGACTCCTGGCCGGGCACCGGGGAGCTGTTTTTT; J: TRBJ2-2; size: -; V: TRBV12-5; D: -; length: 16
CDR3: CASKTTGVKQPQHF; DNA: TGTGCCAGCAAGACTACAGGGGTTAAACAGCCCCAGCATTTT; J: TRBJ1-5; size: -; V: TRBV28; D: TRBD1; length: 14
CDR3: CASKRTELNTEAFF; DNA: TGTGCCAGCAAACGAACAGAATTAAACACTGAAGCTTTCTTT; J: TRBJ1-1; size: -; V: TRBV7-9; D: -; length: 14
CDR3: CASSLVGSWDRVDTGELFF; DNA: TGTGCCAGCAGCTTAGTAGGGTCTTGGGACAGGGTGGACACCGGGGAGCTGTTTTTT; J: TRBJ2-2; size: -; V: TRBV7-9; D: TRBD1; length: 19
CDR3: CASSVQGGSYEQYF; DNA: TGTGCCAGCAGTGTACAGGGAGGTAGCTACGAGCAGTACTTC; J: TRBJ2-7; size: -; V: TRBV2; D: -; length: 14
CDR3: CASSQDRAVEAFF; DNA: TGTGCCAGCAGCCAAGATAGAGCGGTTGAAGCTTTCTTT; J: TRBJ1-1; size: once; V: TRBV3-1/TRBV3-2; D: -; length: 13
CDR3: CASRGDRGPHEQYF; DNA: TGTGCCAGCAGGGGGGACAGGGGCCCCCACGAGCAGTACTTC; J: TRBJ2-7; size: -; V: TRBV2; D: TRBD1; length: 14
CDR3: CASSDSKVGFFHEQYF; DNA: TGTGCCAGCAGTGACTCGAAGGTGGGTTTTTTTCACGAGCAGTACTTC; J: TRBJ2-7; size: -; V: TRBV6-4; D: -; length: 16